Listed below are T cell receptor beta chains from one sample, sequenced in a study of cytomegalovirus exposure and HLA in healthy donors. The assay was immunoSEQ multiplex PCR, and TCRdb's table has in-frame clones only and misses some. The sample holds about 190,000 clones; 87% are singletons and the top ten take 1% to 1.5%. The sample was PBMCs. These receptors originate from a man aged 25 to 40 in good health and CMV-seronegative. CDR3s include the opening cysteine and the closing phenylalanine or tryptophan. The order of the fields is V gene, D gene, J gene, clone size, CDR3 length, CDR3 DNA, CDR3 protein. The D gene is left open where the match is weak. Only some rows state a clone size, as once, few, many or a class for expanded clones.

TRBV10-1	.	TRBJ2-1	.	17	TGCGCCAGCCAAGAAAAGGTCTCCGGGGAAGGTGAAGATGAGCAGTTCTTC	CASQEKVSGEGEDEQFF
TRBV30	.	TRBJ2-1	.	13	TGTGCCTGGAGTGGTGGGGGCCTGAATGAGCAGTTCTTC	CAWSGGGLNEQFF
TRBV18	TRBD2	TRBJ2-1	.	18	TGTGCCAGCTCACCGTTTAGGGCAGCCAGTAGCGGGATAGGTGAGCAGTTCTTC	CASSPFRAASSGIGEQFF
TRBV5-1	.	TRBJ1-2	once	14	TGCGCCAGCAGCTTGGATCTGGCCTCCTATGGCTACACCTTC	CASSLDLASYGYTF
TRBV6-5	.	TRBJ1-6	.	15	TGTGCCAGCAGGCCCGACGGGAACTATAATTCACCCCTCCACTTT	CASRPDGNYNSPLHF
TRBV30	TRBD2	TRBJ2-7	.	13	TGTGCCTGGAGTGTTGGGAGGGCCTACGAGCAGTACTTC	CAWSVGRAYEQYF
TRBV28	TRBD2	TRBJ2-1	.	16	TGTGCCAGCAGTACACTGGGAGGGGCCGACCGCAATGAGCAGTTCTTC	CASSTLGGADRNEQFF
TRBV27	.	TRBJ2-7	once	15	TGTGCCAGCAGTGGCCGGGACACCGCCTCCTACGAGCAGTACTTC	CASSGRDTASYEQYF
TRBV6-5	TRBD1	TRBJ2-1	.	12	TGTGCCAGCAGCCAGGACAGGGGGCGGGAGTTCTTC	CASSQDRGREFF
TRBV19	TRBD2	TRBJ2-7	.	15	TGTGCCAGTAGTATGGGCTCGGCGGGAGAATACGAGCAGTACTTC	CASSMGSAGEYEQYF
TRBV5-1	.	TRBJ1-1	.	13	TGCGCCAGCAGCAGTCTCCAGGCCCCTGAAGCTTTCTTT	CASSSLQAPEAFF
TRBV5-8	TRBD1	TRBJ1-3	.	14	TGTGCCAGCAGCCGTACAGGGGCAGGAAACACCATATATTTT	CASSRTGAGNTIYF
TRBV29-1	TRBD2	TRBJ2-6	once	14	TGCAGCGTCCGGGGGGGGTCTGGGGCCAACGTCCTGACTTTC	CSVRGGSGANVLTF
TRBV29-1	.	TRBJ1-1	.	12	TGCAGCGTTAGCATGGTGAACACTGAAGCTTTCTTT	CSVSMVNTEAFF
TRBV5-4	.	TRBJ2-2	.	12	TGTGCCAGCAGCCAGGTGACCGGGGAGCTGTTTTTT	CASSQVTGELFF